The rows below give T cell receptor beta chains drawn from one sample of a study of T cell changes during pregnancy in multiple sclerosis. Only in-frame clones appear in the TCRdb table, and some are missing; sequencing was by immunoSEQ multiplex PCR. The repertoire holds more than 50,000 clones, with 89% as singletons. The starting material was peripheral blood, obtained in the first trimester of pregnancy. These receptors were taken from a female donor with multiple sclerosis, enrolled in a pregnancy study. Each CDR3 is given with its conserved first and last residue.

v_gene,CDR3aa
TRBV28,CASSLRGQGTYNEQFF
TRBV6-5,CASSPGQDTDTQYF
TRBV9,CASSVGAGESTGELFF
TRBV2,CASSREAETQYF
TRBV7-9,CASSFLVGQGVNTEAFF
TRBV10-3,CAIRQSYEQYF
TRBV10-2,CASSEGGKVYNEQFF
TRBV6-1,CASSEDRGNTEAFF
TRBV6-1,CASSEEGGQGNEKLFF
TRBV5-8,CASSVGFGGSIYNEQFF
TRBV9,CASSGRGRTEAFF
TRBV6-4,CASSDGEGQGDNEQFF
TRBV27,CASSLSASVTGELFF
TRBV7-9,CASSLTGREGIGYTF
TRBV19,CATKPPDSPNQPQHF
TRBV7-8,CASSLLGARNTEAFF
TRBV5-1,CASSLVGLATFDTQYF
TRBV18,CASSPPSSYEQYF
TRBV7-3,CASSLRGGIDGYTF
TRBV7-9,CASSLGWTYNEQFF
TRBV5-1,CASSRGQQETQYF
TRBV6-4,CASSPTSGSPYEQYF
TRBV19,CASSMRQPSNEQFF
TRBV10-3,CAISVGTGGNTQYF
TRBV6-5,CASSYSRTGGVGSTF
TRBV30,CAWSLGLVNQPQHF
TRBV19,CASSIRAGSQETQYF
TRBV5-1,CASSFLGAHEQFF
TRBV30,CAWSIGGQGLTNSPLHF